The 26 T cell receptor beta chains listed next were all sequenced from one sample in a study of identical twins. Each CDR3 protein is one row after TCRdb ran MiXCR on the 5' RACE reads. Counted here are 420,000 or so distinct CDR3 sequences, about 18% occurring once; the ten biggest clones make up roughly 12%. The sample consisted of naive T cells sorted from blood. The origin of the receptors is a man aged 50-59 years in good health.

The chain joins TRBV20-1 to TRBJ2-1; 11 bases fit TRBD2. CDR1 DFQATT and CDR2 SNEGSKA come from the germline V gene (reference sequence). The length of the CDR3 is 15 residues. With V trimmed by 3 bases and J by 2 bases, 3 bases remained unmatched. CDR3 bases: TGCAGTGCTAGGGGTAGCGGGAGGGCCTACAATGAGCAGTTCTTC. Translated, it gives CSARGSGRAYNEQFF.

This clonotype appeared a few times. The CDR3 DNA reads as TGTGCCAGCAGCACTAGCGCAGCGGGTGAGCAGTTCTTC. It encodes CASSTSAAGEQFF. V gene TRBV12-3 or TRBV12-4 combines with J gene TRBJ2-1; 7 nucleotides line up with TRBD2. The V and J ends lost 6 bases and 9 bases, in that order; junction bases with no gene match: 8. This CDR3 has 13 residues.

This clonotype was detected a few times. This chain uses TRBV5-1 with TRBJ2-3; D perhaps matches TRBD2 (5 bases). The CDR3 covers 17 residues. The ends were cut back, 0 bases at V and 4 bases at J, with 18 bases in the middle. From germline, CDR1 is SGHRS and CDR2 YFSETQ. CDR3 region: CASSLGRWEKRSDTQYF. DNA for the CDR3: TGCGCCAGCAGCTTGGGTAGGTGGGAGAAGAGGTCAGATACGCAGTATTTT.

Many counts were recorded for this clonotype. The CDR3 here is CASNQGTRNEQFF. The CDR3 nucleotides are TGTGCCAGCAACCAGGGGACCAGGAATGAGCAGTTCTTC. The V and J genes are TRBV7-2 and TRBJ2-1; D perhaps matches TRBD1 (6 bases). V lost 7 bases, J lost 7 bases, and 14 bases lay in between. The germline V gene encodes CDR1 SGHTA and CDR2 FQGNSA. The CDR3 consists of 13 residues.

The chain recombines TRBV11-2 with TRBJ2-3, with 8 bases aligning to TRBD1. With 6 bases clipped from V and 0 bases from J, the junction kept 2 bases outside the gene matches. The germline V gene encodes CDR1 SGHAT and CDR2 FQNNGV. This CDR3 has 14 residues. The CDR3 is CASSGDRSTDTQYF. Written as DNA, the CDR3 is TGTGCCAGCAGTGGGGACAGGAGCACAGATACGCAGTATTTT.

The table lists this clonotype with a few counts. The rearrangement uses TRBV7-3 and TRBJ2-7, with D possibly matching TRBD2 (5 bases). Trimming left V 5 bases short and J 7 bases short, with 24 bases between. CDR1 and CDR2 from the germline V gene are SGHTA and FQGTGA. The CDR3 loop spans 16 amino acids. In DNA form, the CDR3 reads TGTGCCAGCAGCCTTACTTTTCAACCGAATGGGGAGGAGCAGTACTTC. Its protein product is CASSLTFQPNGEEQYF.

The rearrangement links TRBV10-3 to TRBJ2-1, with 7 bases lining up with TRBD2. The CDR3 runs 15 residues. V lost 6 bases and J lost 6; bases outside the gene matches: 11. Per the germline V gene, CDR1 is ENHRY and CDR2 is SYGVKD. CDR3: CAISEAGSGLNEQFF. The CDR3 bases are TGTGCCATCAGCGAAGCGGGGAGTGGACTCAATGAGCAGTTCTTC.

This clonotype was recorded a few times. This sequence joins TRBV7-2 and TRBJ2-7, with a tentative D call TRBD2 (6 bases). The germline V gene encodes CDR1 SGHTA and CDR2 FQGNSA. V shed 2 bases and J shed 0 bases, with 11 bases lying between them. The CDR3 is made up of 15 amino acids. The CDR3 region has the DNA TGTGCCAGCAGCTTAACGGGAGTGAACTCCTACGAGCAGTACTTC. Translating it yields CASSLTGVNSYEQYF.

The sample holds one count of this clonotype. The chain combines TRBV18 with TRBJ1-4, with D perhaps TRBD1 (5 bases). Trimming cost V 5 bases and J 10 bases, with 11 bases left between them. Germline values: CDR1 KGHSH, CDR2 LQKENI. The CDR3 extends over 12 amino acids. The CDR3 loop reads CASSTGVGKLFF. The DNA for the CDR3 is TGTGCCAGCTCAACAGGAGTCGGAAAACTGTTTTTT.

A few counts support this clonotype. The chain is built from TRBV11-2 and TRBJ2-5; 12 bases align to TRBD1. The CDR3 contains 16 residues. Germline V gives CDR1 SGHAT, CDR2 FQNNGV. V lost 1 base to trimming and J lost 5 bases; unmatched junction nucleotides: 5. The CDR3 sequence: CASSLAGTGGWETQYF. The CDR3 bases are TGTGCCAGCAGCTTAGCAGGGACAGGGGGCTGGGAGACCCAGTACTTC.

The table lists this clonotype with many counts. This chain connects TRBV20-1 to TRBJ2-5; TRBD2 matches at 10 bases. In germline, CDR1 is DFQATT, CDR2 SNEGSKA (reference sequence). With V trimmed by 5 bases and J by 4 bases, 7 bases remained unmatched. The CDR3 has 14 amino acids. The CDR3: CSALAGAWAETQYF. The CDR3 DNA reads as TGCAGTGCTCTAGCGGGAGCTTGGGCAGAGACCCAGTACTTC.

CDR3 residues: CASSLAPGPRDTIYF. The CDR3 DNA reads TGTGCCAGCAGCTTAGCTCCAGGGCCCCGCGACACCATATATTTT. V and J are TRBV7-2 and TRBJ1-3; D possibly corresponds to TRBD1 (5 bases). Germline CDR1 and CDR2: SGHTA and FQGNSA. This CDR3 has 15 amino acids. V was shortened by 0 bases and J by 8 bases, with 14 bases between the two germline ends.

Only a few counts were recorded for this clonotype. The CDR3 DNA is TGCGCCAGCAGCTTGTGGACAGGGGACCATGAGCAGTTCTTC. Its translation: CASSLWTGDHEQFF. The V call is TRBV5-1, the J call TRBJ2-1; the match to TRBD1 covers 9 bases. This CDR3 has 14 residues. J lost 8 bases, V lost 1 base, and 4 bases had no gene match. CDR1 and CDR2 from the germline V gene are SGHRS and YFSETQ.

The sample holds many counts of this clonotype. The chain uses TRBV5-7 and TRBJ1-2; possibly TRBD1 for D (6 bases). TRBV5-7 belongs to the ORF category, with a function that is uncertain. This CDR3 contains 16 residues. Deletions cut 0 bases from V and 2 bases from J, with 14 bases between. This CDR3 reads CASSLGSGGGNYGYTF. The CDR3 nucleotides read TGTGCCAGCAGCTTGGGTTCCGGGGGCGGAAACTATGGCTACACCTTC.

V usage is TRBV7-9 and J usage is TRBJ2-1; TRBD1 matches 7 bases. Germline CDR1 SEHNR, CDR2 FQNEAQ (reference sequence). The CDR3 sequence is 17 residues long. After removal of 3 bases from V and 0 bases from J, the junction contained 8 bases not matched to a gene. CDR3 bases: TGTGCCAGCAGCTTCGGTGGCCGGGACAGCTCCTACAATGAGCAGTTCTTC. Translation gives CASSFGGRDSSYNEQFF. The variable domain in full, completed from reference TRBV7-9 and TRBJ2-1, reads DTGVSQNPRHKITKRGQNVTFRCDPISEHNRLYWYRQTLGQGPEFLTYFQNEAQLEKSRLLSDRFSAERPKGSFSTLEIQRTEQGDSAMYLCASSFGGRDSSYNEQFFGPGTRLTVL.

The chain is built from TRBV20-1 and TRBJ2-2; D unclear. This CDR3 comprises 14 residues. Germline V lookup: CDR1 DFQATT, CDR2 SNEGSKA (reference sequence). The V end lost 4 bases, the J end lost 7 bases, and 16 bases lay between the germline ends. The CDR3 protein is CSATRNSFGGELFF. The CDR3 DNA reads TGCAGTGCTACCCGAAACAGCTTCGGCGGGGAGCTGTTTTTT.

In this sample, this clonotype turned up many times. This chain connects TRBV6-1 to TRBJ2-2; possibly TRBD1 or TRBD2 for D (6 bases each). The CDR3 covers 15 residues. Trimming removed 8 bases from V and 1 base from J, with 14 bases in between. The germline CDR1 and CDR2 sequences are MNHNS and SASEGT. The CDR3 sequence is CASGPRGENTGELFF. The CDR3 coding sequence is TGTGCCAGCGGACCGAGGGGGGAGAACACCGGGGAGCTGTTTTTT.

This clonotype was detected a few times. The chain couples TRBV20-1 to TRBJ2-2, with D possibly matching TRBD1 (6 bases). The CDR3 length is 15 residues. V was pared by 2 bases and J by 3 bases, with 13 bases between. CDR1 DFQATT and CDR2 SNEGSKA come from the germline V gene (reference sequence). The CDR3 is CSARPRGKDTGELFF. Here the CDR3 DNA reads TGCAGTGCTAGACCCAGGGGAAAAGACACCGGGGAGCTGTTTTTT.

The sample holds a few counts of this clonotype. The CDR3 sequence: CASSLGAGNQETQYF. CDR3 in DNA: TGTGCCAGCAGCTTAGGGGCGGGCAACCAAGAGACCCAGTACTTC. V gene TRBV7-2 combines with J gene TRBJ2-5, with D perhaps matching TRBD2 (5 bases). This CDR3 has 15 amino acids. The germline V and J ends were trimmed by 1 base and 0 bases, with 9 bases remaining between them. Germline lookup yields CDR1 SGHTA and CDR2 FQGNSA.

This clonotype was detected a few times. The chain employs TRBV7-2 and TRBJ2-5; TRBD2 is a possible D gene (6 bases). Trimming removed 0 bases from V and 4 bases from J, with 12 bases in between. The CDR3 runs to 15 residues. The germline gives CDR1 SGHTA, CDR2 FQGNSA. The CDR3 bases are TGTGCCAGCAGCTTAGCGCGCAGGAGGGTAGAGACCCAGTACTTC. It yields the protein CASSLARRRVETQYF.

This clonotype has more than one count but fewer than ten. This rearrangement joins TRBV6-5 to TRBJ2-6; D might be TRBD2 (5 bases). The germline gives CDR1 MNHEY, CDR2 SVGAGI. The V end lost 0 bases, the J end lost 6 bases, and 12 bases lay between the germline ends. This CDR3 spans 16 amino acids. CDR3 coding DNA: TGTGCCAGCAGTTACTCGTATAGGGAGAAGGCCAACGTCCTGACTTTC. Translating gives CASSYSYREKANVLTF.

This clonotype came up many times. The J gene is TRBJ2-7, the V gene TRBV20-1; the D is unclear. The V gene lost 4 bases and the J gene lost 6 bases, with 19 bases spanning the gap. The germline V gene encodes CDR1 DFQATT and CDR2 SNEGSKA (reference sequence). The CDR3 spans 14 residues. CDR3 DNA sequence: TGCAGTGCTACCCGGACCCGTCTGGGGTCCGAGCAGTACTTC. This gives the protein CSATRTRLGSEQYF.

The table lists this clonotype with many counts. The CDR3 bases are TGTGCCAGCAGCCTCTCGTGGGGGACAAGCACAGATACGCAGTATTTT. Amino acids: CASSLSWGTSTDTQYF. The genes are TRBV13 and TRBJ2-3; perhaps TRBD1 as D (6 bases). The length of the CDR3 is 16 residues. Trimming stripped 5 bases from V and 0 bases from J, with 15 bases between. Germline CDR1 reads PRHDT; CDR2 reads FYEKMQ (reference sequence). The full variable domain, with the rest looked up from reference TRBV13 and TRBJ2-3, is AAGVIQSPRHLIKEKRETATLKCYPIPRHDTVYWYQQGPGQDPQFLISFYEKMQSDKGSIPDRFSAQQFSDYHSELNMSSLELGDSALYFCASSLSWGTSTDTQYFGPGTRLTVL.

This clonotype was detected many times. V gene TRBV7-2 combines with J gene TRBJ2-2; D unresolved. There are 14 residues in the CDR3. The ends were cut back, 2 bases at V and 6 bases at J, with 10 bases in the middle. Germline CDR1 SGHTA, CDR2 FQGNSA. The CDR3 sequence is CASSLSQPAGELFF. CDR3 DNA: TGTGCCAGCAGCTTATCCCAGCCGGCCGGGGAGCTGTTTTTT.

This clonotype came up a few times. The chain has TRBV5-1 and TRBJ1-1, with TRBD1 identical over 9 bases. CDR1 and CDR2 from the germline V gene are SGHRS and YFSETQ. This CDR3 comprises 17 residues. V lost 0 bases, J lost 5 bases, and 11 bases stayed unmatched. The CDR3 nucleotides are TGCGCCAGCAGCTTGGTGGGGACAGGGTCAGGGCGGACTGAAGCTTTCTTT. Translation: CASSLVGTGSGRTEAFF.

This clonotype was seen repeatedly, ten times or more. The chain couples TRBV5-1 to TRBJ2-2, with a tentative D call TRBD1 (6 bases). CDR3 length equals 14 residues. Germline CDR1 SGHRS, CDR2 YFSETQ. Trimming pared 7 bases from V and 1 base from J, leaving 11 bases between. CDR3 nucleotide sequence: TGCGCCAGCCGGACAGACTTGAACACCGGGGAGCTGTTTTTT. It translates to CASRTDLNTGELFF.